This TCR beta chain was profiled in a study of metastatic and nonmetastatic thyroid tumors. Across the whole study: The comparison covered peripheral blood and tumor or nodule tissue in malignant and benign thyroid patients.

Points from the study as a whole: TCR beta diversity was reportedly significantly higher in malignant thyroid tumors than benign nodules, in blood and tumor.

By sample fraction, this clone is medium-sized (0.01 to 0.1%). The target antigen is unknown. V lost 2 bases, J lost 5 bases, and 9 bases lay in between. This CDR3 has 12 residues. Germline-derived CDR1 and CDR2 are DFQATT and SNEGSKA (reference sequence). TCRdb re-called the PCR reads via MiXCR. The repertoire holds some 15,000 clones, with approximately 19% as singletons. All patients were treatment-naive before thyroid surgery. Sequenced input: blood. This clonotype was sampled from a female donor with papillary thyroid cancer or a benign thyroid nodule (not recorded which). Some clones in this sample may be carry-over from other donors' samples. This chain connects TRBV20-1 to TRBJ1-2; D ambiguous. The CDR3 reads CSARHSFYGYTF. In DNA form, the CDR3 reads TGCAGTGCTAGACACAGCTTTTATGGCTACACCTTC.